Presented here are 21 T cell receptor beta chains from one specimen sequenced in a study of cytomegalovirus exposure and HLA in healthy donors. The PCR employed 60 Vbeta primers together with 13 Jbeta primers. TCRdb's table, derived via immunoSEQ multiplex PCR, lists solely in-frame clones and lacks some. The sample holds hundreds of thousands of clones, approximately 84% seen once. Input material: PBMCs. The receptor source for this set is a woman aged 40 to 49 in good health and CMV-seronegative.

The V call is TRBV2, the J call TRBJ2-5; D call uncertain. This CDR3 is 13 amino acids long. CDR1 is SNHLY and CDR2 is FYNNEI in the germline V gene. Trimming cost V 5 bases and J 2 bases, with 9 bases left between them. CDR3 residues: CASSPRSQETQYF. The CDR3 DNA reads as TGTGCCAGCAGTCCTAGATCACAAGAGACCCAGTACTTC.

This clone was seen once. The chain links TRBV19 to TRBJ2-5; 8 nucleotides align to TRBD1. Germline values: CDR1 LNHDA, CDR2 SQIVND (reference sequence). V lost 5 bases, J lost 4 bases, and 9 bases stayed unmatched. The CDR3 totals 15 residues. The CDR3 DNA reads TGTGCCAGTAGTCCGCGGACAGGGCGGGGAGAGACCCAGTACTTC. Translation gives CASSPRTGRGETQYF.

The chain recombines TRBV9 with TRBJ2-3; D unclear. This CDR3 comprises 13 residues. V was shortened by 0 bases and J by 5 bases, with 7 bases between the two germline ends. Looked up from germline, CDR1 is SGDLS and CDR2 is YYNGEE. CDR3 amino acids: CASSVALLDTQYF. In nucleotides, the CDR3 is TGTGCCAGCAGCGTAGCTCTCCTAGATACGCAGTATTTT.

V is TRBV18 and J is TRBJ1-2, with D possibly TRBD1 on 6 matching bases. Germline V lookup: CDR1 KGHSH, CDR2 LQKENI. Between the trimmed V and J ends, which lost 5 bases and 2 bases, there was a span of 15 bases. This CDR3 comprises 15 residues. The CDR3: CASSSSGAVNYGYTF. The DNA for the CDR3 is TGTGCCAGCTCATCCTCAGGGGCGGTCAACTATGGCTACACCTTC.

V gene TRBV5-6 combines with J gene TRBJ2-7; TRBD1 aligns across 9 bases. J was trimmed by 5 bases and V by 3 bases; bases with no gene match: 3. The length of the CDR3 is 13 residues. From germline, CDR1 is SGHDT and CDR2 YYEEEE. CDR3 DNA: TGTGCCAGCAGCTCCGGGACAGGGCACGAGCAGTACTTC. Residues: CASSSGTGHEQYF.

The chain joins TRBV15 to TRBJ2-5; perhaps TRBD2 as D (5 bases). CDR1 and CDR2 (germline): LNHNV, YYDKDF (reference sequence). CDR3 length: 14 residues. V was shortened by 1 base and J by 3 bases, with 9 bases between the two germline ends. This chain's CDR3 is CATSRGGREETQYF. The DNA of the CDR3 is TGTGCCACCAGCAGAGGAGGGAGAGAAGAGACCCAGTACTTC.

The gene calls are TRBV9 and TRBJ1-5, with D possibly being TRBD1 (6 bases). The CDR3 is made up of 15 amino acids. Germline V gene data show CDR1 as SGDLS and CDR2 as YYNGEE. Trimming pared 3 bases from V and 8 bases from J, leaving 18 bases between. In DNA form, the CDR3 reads TGTGCCAGCAGCGCCTCCGGGGTGGGGGCGGAGCCCCAGCATTTT. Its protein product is CASSASGVGAEPQHF.

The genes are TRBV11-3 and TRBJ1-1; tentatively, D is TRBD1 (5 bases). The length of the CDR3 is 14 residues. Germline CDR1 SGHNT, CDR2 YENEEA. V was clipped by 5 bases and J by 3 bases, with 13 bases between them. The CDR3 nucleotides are TGTGCCAGCAGCCAACGGGGGGGACACACTGAAGCTTTCTTT. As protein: CASSQRGGHTEAFF.

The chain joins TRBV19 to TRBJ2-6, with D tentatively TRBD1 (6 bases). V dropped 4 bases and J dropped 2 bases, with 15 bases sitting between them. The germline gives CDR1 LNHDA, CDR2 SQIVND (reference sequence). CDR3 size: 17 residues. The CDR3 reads CASSSPFEGAGANVLTF. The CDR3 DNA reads TGTGCCAGTAGTAGCCCCTTTGAGGGGGCTGGGGCCAACGTCCTGACTTTC.

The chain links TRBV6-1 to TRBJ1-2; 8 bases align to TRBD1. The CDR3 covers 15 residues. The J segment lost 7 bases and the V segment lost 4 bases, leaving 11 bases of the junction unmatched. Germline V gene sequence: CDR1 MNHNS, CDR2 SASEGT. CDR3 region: CASSGTGTGWGGYTF. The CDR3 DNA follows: TGTGCCAGCAGTGGCACCGGGACAGGATGGGGTGGCTACACCTTC.

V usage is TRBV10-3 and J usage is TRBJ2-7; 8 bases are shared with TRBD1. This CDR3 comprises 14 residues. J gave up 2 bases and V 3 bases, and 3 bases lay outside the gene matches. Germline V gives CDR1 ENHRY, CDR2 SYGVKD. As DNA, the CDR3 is TGTGCCATCAGTGACCGGACAGGGCCCTACGAGCAGTACTTC. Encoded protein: CAISDRTGPYEQYF.

The CDR3 region is CASRSDRDTGELFF. As DNA, the CDR3 is TGTGCCAGCAGGTCGGACAGGGACACCGGGGAGCTGTTTTTT. The rearrangement joins TRBV27 to TRBJ2-2; 8 bases line up with TRBD1. In germline, CDR1 is MNHEY, CDR2 SMNVEV (reference sequence). The CDR3 is 14 residues long. The V segment lost 6 bases and the J segment 3 bases; nucleotides outside the gene matches: 3.

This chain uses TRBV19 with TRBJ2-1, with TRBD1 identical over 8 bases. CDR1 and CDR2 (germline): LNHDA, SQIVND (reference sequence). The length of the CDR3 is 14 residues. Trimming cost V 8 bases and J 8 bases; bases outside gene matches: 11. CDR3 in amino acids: CASQTGAFYDEQFF. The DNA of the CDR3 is TGTGCCAGTCAGACAGGGGCCTTTTACGATGAGCAGTTCTTC.

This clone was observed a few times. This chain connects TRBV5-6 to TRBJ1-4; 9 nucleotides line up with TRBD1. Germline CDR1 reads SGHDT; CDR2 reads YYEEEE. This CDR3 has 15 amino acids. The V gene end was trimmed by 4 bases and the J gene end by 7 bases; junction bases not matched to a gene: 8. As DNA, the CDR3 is TGTGCCAGCAGCAGCACAGGGGGCGCAGCTGAAAAACTGTTTTTT. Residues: CASSSTGGAAEKLFF.

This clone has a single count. DNA for the CDR3: TGTGCCAGCAGCTCGGGACAGGGGAATCAGCCCCAGCATTTT. Translated, it gives CASSSGQGNQPQHF. The rearrangement uses TRBV7-9 and TRBJ1-5, with 10 bases matching TRBD1. Per the germline V gene, CDR1 is SEHNR and CDR2 is FQNEAQ (reference sequence). The length of the CDR3 is 14 residues. The trim removed 4 bases at V and 4 bases at J, leaving 1 base unmatched.

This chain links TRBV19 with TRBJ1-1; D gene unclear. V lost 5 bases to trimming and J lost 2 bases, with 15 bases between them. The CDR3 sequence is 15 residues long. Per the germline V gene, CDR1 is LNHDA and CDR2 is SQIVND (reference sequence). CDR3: CASSFRTATNTEAFF. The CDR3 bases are TGTGCCAGTAGTTTTCGAACAGCTACAAACACTGAAGCTTTCTTT.

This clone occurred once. Here the CDR3 reads CATSRMARVPQETQYF. For the CDR3, the DNA is TGTGCCACCAGCAGAATGGCGAGGGTACCACAAGAGACCCAGTACTTC. The J gene is TRBJ2-5, the V gene TRBV15; D might be TRBD2 (5 bases). With 2 bases removed from V and 2 bases from J, the gap between germline ends came to 15 bases. Germline V CDR1 and CDR2: LNHNV, YYDKDF (reference sequence). The CDR3 totals 16 residues. The variable domain in full, with the rest retrieved from reference TRBV15 and TRBJ2-5, is DAMVIQNPRYQVTQFGKPVTLSCSQTLNHNVMYWYQQKSSQAPKLLFHYYDKDFNNEADTPDNFQSRRPNTSFCFLDIRSPGLGDTAMYLCATSRMARVPQETQYFGPGTRLLVL.

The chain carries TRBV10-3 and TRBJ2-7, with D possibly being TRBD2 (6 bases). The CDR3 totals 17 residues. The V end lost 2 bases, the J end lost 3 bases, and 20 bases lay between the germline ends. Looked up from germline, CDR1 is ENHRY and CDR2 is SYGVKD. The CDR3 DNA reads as TGTGCCATCAGTGAGGAGGGTTTGGGGGGTCCCTACTACGAGCAGTACTTC. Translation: CAISEEGLGGPYYEQYF.

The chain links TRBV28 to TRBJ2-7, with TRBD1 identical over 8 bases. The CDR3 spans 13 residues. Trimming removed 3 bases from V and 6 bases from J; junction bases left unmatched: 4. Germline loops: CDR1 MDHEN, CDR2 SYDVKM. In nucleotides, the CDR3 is TGTGCCAGCAGTTTCCGGACAGGGCGCGAGCAGTACTTC. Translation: CASSFRTGREQYF.

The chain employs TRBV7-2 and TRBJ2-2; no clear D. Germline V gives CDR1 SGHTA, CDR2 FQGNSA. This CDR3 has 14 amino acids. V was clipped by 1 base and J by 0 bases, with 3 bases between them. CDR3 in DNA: TGTGCCAGCAGCTTAGACACGAACACCGGGGAGCTGTTTTTT. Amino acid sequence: CASSLDTNTGELFF.

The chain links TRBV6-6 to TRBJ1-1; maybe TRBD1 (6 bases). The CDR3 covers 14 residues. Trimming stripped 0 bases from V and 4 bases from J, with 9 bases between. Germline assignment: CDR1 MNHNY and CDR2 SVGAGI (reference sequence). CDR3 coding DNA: TGTGCCAGCAGTTACTCCCGAGGGGGCACTGAAGCTTTCTTT. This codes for CASSYSRGGTEAFF.